The present T cell receptor beta chain was sequenced within a study of shared clonotypes between healthy human individuals (TCRdb year 2020). In terms of the full investigation: The cohort comprised two women and three men aged 18 to 49 years. Per donor, three plates each were used for CD4 naive and CD4 memory, two for CD8 naive, and one for CD8 memory. The study deeply sequenced blood TCR repertoires of about 5 healthy adults to estimate repertoire size and the extent of clonotype sharing between individuals. To increase sequencing depth and limit assay-specific biases, TCR repertoire library preparation and sequencing were carried out by different laboratories using diverse techniques. Each donor's leukapheresis produced roughly between roughly 0.85 and 9.5 billion PBMCs.

What the study reported, not specific to this receptor: Even with the large sequencing depth, rarefaction of the sorted-subset datasets indicated that sequencing was incomplete. Pairwise subsampling led to the expectation that sequencing depth would affect the degree of clonotype sharing among donors. Higher generation probabilities were observed for clonotypes shared by all four sorted-subset donors than for non-shared clonotypes. Larger estimated clonotype richness was generally found for naive subsets than for memory subsets. Around 5.4% of naive CD4, 3.5% of naive CD8, approximately 2% of memory CD4, and 0.35% to 0.4% of memory CD8 clonotypes were shared across a few donors. Because the study included a small number of donors, the genetic and exposure-history diversity represented was limited. Sampling was restricted to blood, and TCR repertoires in tissues likely differ from the TCR repertoires found in blood.

TCR CDR3 regions were amplified from genomic DNA by multiplex PCR using the deep immunoSEQ assay. Genomic DNA extracted from each cell subset was distributed evenly over all wells of several immunoSEQ 96-well plates, and each plate served as one replicate. For sorted subsets, approximately 190 ng genomic DNA, equal to 25,000 to 35,000 T cell genomes, was loaded into each replicate PCR. Purified libraries were measured with a Qubit 3.0 fluorometer, size-checked on a Bioanalyzer 2100, and measured again with the KAPA Library Quantification kit. A separate single-read 150-cycle Illumina NextSeq 550 flow cell was used to sequence each immunoSEQ 96-well plate. The study's processing was this. The immunoSEQ output contained only junctional sequences without quality scores, so filtering could not match that applied to full-length reads. Sequences were annotated with PyIR, a Python wrapper for IgBLAST v1.9, and V/J genes and CDR3 were assigned using IMGT germline references. Any read was removed if the V/J assignment was weak (E-value above 1e-6), the CDR3 was missing, or the read contained stop codons, out-of-frame junctions, or ambiguous translated residues. V3J clonotypes were defined as sequences sharing the same inferred V gene, J gene, and CDR3 amino acid sequence. To compute the percentage overlap between repertoires, the number of shared unique clonotypes was divided by the size of the smaller repertoire. RTK rarefaction, the Chao1 estimator, and Recon v2.1 estimates of unobserved clonotypes were used to assess repertoire richness. For all TCRbeta clonotypes obtained by the gDNA method from several donors, generation probabilities were computed with OLGA. What TCRdb holds here is the immuneACCESS table cut down to in-frame rearrangements. Part of the clones is not present; checked against another copy, under half of the missing clones reflect an unresolved V gene, and the others are unexplained. The V and J calls and clone size are taken from that table; D and trimming were inferred from the DNA. This sample has some 700,000 clones in its table, and roughly 87% of those were observed once. 30% to 40% of the sample is held by the ten biggest clonotypes.

Turning to this clone: Its antigen remains undetermined. No qualities accompany the bases; no much larger clone lies one base away.

Healthy HIV-negative adults with no recently reported acute infections or vaccinations were included as donors. Every donor was a Caucasian adult residing in Nashville, Tennessee, USA. CD8 memory samples consisted of magnetically selected CD45RO+ cells combined with CCR7-negative CD45RA+ effector memory (TemRA) cells. Blood was collected by leukapheresis, and PBMCs were isolated by Ficoll-Histopaque density gradient centrifugation and then cryopreserved in liquid nitrogen vapor phase. Analytical flow cytometry was used to check the purity and quantity of every magnetically sorted T cell population. Each sorted fraction had its genomic DNA isolated and then quantified by UV absorbance on a Nanodrop 2000c. Taken from the germline V gene (reference sequence), the CDR1 and CDR2 loops are MNHEY and SMNVEV. Trimming removed 5 bases from V and 0 bases from J; the gene matches leave 5 bases unexplained. The CDR3 measures 16 amino acids from cysteine to phenylalanine. The CDR3 DNA has 48 bases and is translated from base 1.

This clonotype originated in a man between 18 and 35 years old in good health. Some clones in this sample may be carry-over from other donors' samples. Sample: memory CD8+ T cells from PBMCs. The cell subset or site label on this specimen signifies: CD45RO+ cells pooled with CCR7-negative TemRA cells. The chain is made from TRBV27 and TRBJ2-1, with 9 central nucleotides matching TRBD2. The CDR3 protein: CASSPLAGSSYNEQFF. The sequenced DNA is TGTGCCAGCAGTCCTCTAGCGGGGAGCTCCTACAATGAGCAGTTCTTC.